Sequencing of this TCR beta chain was carried out in a study of T cell changes during pregnancy in multiple sclerosis. Per germline, CDR1 MGHRA and CDR2 YSYEKL. Trimming stripped 4 bases from V and 1 base from J, with 20 bases between. The CDR3 sequence is 17 residues long. Using immunoSEQ multiplex PCR, the repertoire was profiled, and TCRdb retains in-frame clones only, with some absent. The sample gives more than 35,000 clones, under 95% of which show up once; less than 0.9% is in the top ten. The source of this sequence is a female donor with multiple sclerosis, enrolled in a pregnancy study. The input for sequencing was CD4+ T cells from peripheral blood mononuclear cells, taken in the third trimester of pregnancy. V usage is TRBV4-1 and J usage is TRBJ2-7, with D possibly TRBD2 on 6 matching bases. The CDR3 loop is CASSPSEARGLSYEQYF. As DNA, the CDR3 is TGCGCCAGCAGCCCAAGTGAGGCGCGGGGTCTTTCCTACGAGCAGTACTTC.